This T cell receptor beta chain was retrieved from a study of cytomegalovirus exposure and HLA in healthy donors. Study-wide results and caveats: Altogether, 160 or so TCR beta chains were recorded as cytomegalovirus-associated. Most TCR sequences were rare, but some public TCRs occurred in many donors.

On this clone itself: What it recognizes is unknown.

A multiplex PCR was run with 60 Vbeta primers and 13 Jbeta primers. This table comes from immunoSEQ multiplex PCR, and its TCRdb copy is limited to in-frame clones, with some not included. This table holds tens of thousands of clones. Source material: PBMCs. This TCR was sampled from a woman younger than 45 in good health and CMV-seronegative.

CDR3 in DNA: TGTGCCAGCAGCGAGAGGGACATAGACAACACTGAAGCTTTCTTT. Translating it yields CASSERDIDNTEAFF. The chain recombines TRBV11-2 with TRBJ1-1, with TRBD1 as a possible D gene (6 bases). CDR3 length: 15 residues. The germline V and J ends were trimmed by 5 bases and 2 bases, with 15 bases remaining between them. CDR1 is SGHAT, CDR2 FQNNGV, per germline.